Presented here are 15 T cell receptor beta chains from one specimen sequenced in a study of glioma-infiltrating T cells after dendritic cell vaccination. Profiling relied on immunoSEQ multiplex PCR, and the TCRdb table lists in-frame clones only, not all of them. The sample includes 85,000 to 100,000 clones, less than 90% seen only once; the top ten take roughly 5.5%. Time point in this sample: after dendritic cell vaccination, including at tumor progression/relapse. This specimen was blood, taken after dendritic cell vaccination. Source of these receptors: a human donor with glioblastoma.

V gene TRBV5-1 combines with J gene TRBJ2-7; D is possibly TRBD1 (5 bases). The CDR3 totals 14 residues. From germline, CDR1 is SGHRS and CDR2 YFSETQ. V was cut by 4 bases and J by 2 bases, with 13 bases left in between. In nucleotides, the CDR3 is TGCGCCAGCAGCCCCGACAGAGAACCCTACGAGCAGTACTTC. Protein: CASSPDREPYEQYF.

The chain has TRBV10-3 and TRBJ1-6; a possible D gene is TRBD1 (5 bases). V shed 5 bases and J shed 8 bases, with 19 bases lying between them. The CDR3 is 16 residues long. Germline CDR1 ENHRY, CDR2 SYGVKD. CDR3 residues: CAISPTGGSSDSPLHF. CDR3 DNA sequence: TGTGCCATCAGTCCAACGGGGGGATCCAGTGATTCACCCCTCCACTTT.

This clone was seen just once. The chain carries TRBV19 and TRBJ1-1; D may be TRBD1 (6 bases). Germline CDR1 LNHDA, CDR2 SQIVND (reference sequence). Trimming left V 6 bases short and J 2 bases short, with 13 bases between. CDR3 length: 14 amino acids. The CDR3 loop is CASRTRGRNTEAFF. CDR3 nucleotides: TGTGCCAGTAGGACCAGGGGTCGAAACACTGAAGCTTTCTTT.

This clone was observed at least ten times. The V and J genes are TRBV10-3 and TRBJ2-7; a possible D gene is TRBD2 (5 bases). Germline-derived CDR1 and CDR2 are ENHRY and SYGVKD. The CDR3 is 13 amino acids. Trimming took 6 bases from V and 3 from J, leaving 12 bases between them. CDR3 coding DNA: TGTGCCATCAGCCGGACTCTCGACTACGAGCAGTACTTC. This translates into CAISRTLDYEQYF.

V and J are TRBV5-1 and TRBJ2-2; TRBD2 matches 9 bases. CDR1 and CDR2 from the germline V gene are SGHRS and YFSETQ. The CDR3 length is 15 residues. Germline trimming cut 2 bases from V and 6 bases from J; bases unmatched to any gene: 5. Here the CDR3 reads CASSFLAGESGELFF. Written as DNA, the CDR3 is TGCGCCAGCAGCTTCTTAGCGGGAGAATCCGGGGAGCTGTTTTTT. The entire variable domain, with the rest obtained from reference TRBV5-1 and TRBJ2-2, is as follows: KAGVTQTPRYLIKTRGQQVTLSCSPISGHRSVSWYQQTPGQGLQFLFEYFSETQRNKGNFPGRFSGRQFSNSRSEMNVSTLELGDSALYLCASSFLAGESGELFFGEGSRLTVL.

The V and J genes are TRBV18 and TRBJ2-7; the D gene is possibly TRBD2 (6 bases). There are 12 residues in the CDR3. Trimming took 5 bases from V and 12 from J, leaving 17 bases between them. Germline lookup yields CDR1 KGHSH and CDR2 LQKENI. The CDR3 DNA follows: TGTGCCAGCTCAGCGGGACCCTCCCGAGGGTACTTC. It specifies CASSAGPSRGYF.

The table lists this clone with a count of one. The CDR3 DNA is TGTGCCTGGAGTGGCCTAGCGGGAGAGGAGCAGTTCTTC. This sequence encodes CAWSGLAGEEQFF. The chain uses TRBV30 and TRBJ2-1; 10 nucleotides match TRBD2. This CDR3 is built from 13 residues. Looked up from germline, CDR1 is GTSNPN and CDR2 is SVGIG (reference sequence). V shed 1 base, J shed 10 bases, and the junction held 4 bases outside the gene matches. Drawing the rest from reference TRBV30 and TRBJ2-1, the complete variable domain is SQTIHQWPATLVQPVGSPLSLECTVEGTSNPNLYWYRQAAGRGLQLLFYSVGIGQISSEVPQNLSASRPQDRQFILSSKKLLLSDSGFYLCAWSGLAGEEQFFGPGTRLTVL.

The chain combines TRBV5-1 with TRBJ2-3; 9 nucleotides agree with TRBD2. Losses at the gene ends were 4 bases for V and 2 bases for J; bases not matched to a gene: 8. This CDR3 is built from 16 residues. Germline V CDR1 and CDR2: SGHRS, YFSETQ. The CDR3 protein is CASSPRVAGATDTQYF. DNA of the CDR3: TGCGCCAGCAGCCCCCGGGTAGCGGGAGCCACAGATACGCAGTATTTT.

The V and J genes are TRBV30 and TRBJ2-2; 8 bases match TRBD1. V shed 8 bases and J 6 bases; nucleotides not matched to a gene: 8. The germline gives CDR1 GTSNPN, CDR2 SVGIG (reference sequence). This CDR3 spans 13 amino acids. This chain's CDR3 is CAMGQDLSGELFF. CDR3 DNA: TGTGCCATGGGACAGGATCTTTCCGGGGAGCTGTTTTTT. The full variable domain, with the rest looked up from reference TRBV30 and TRBJ2-2, is SQTIHQWPATLVQPVGSPLSLECTVEGTSNPNLYWYRQAAGRGLQLLFYSVGIGQISSEVPQNLSASRPQDRQFILSSKKLLLSDSGFYLCAMGQDLSGELFFGEGSRLTVL.

The rearrangement uses TRBV5-4 and TRBJ2-7; the D gene is possibly TRBD1 (6 bases). V shed 0 bases and J shed 3 bases, with 13 bases lying between them. Germline-derived CDR1 and CDR2 are SGHNT and YYREEE (reference sequence). This CDR3 comprises 15 residues. The CDR3 reads CASSLGQGSYYEQYF. The CDR3 DNA is TGTGCCAGCAGCTTGGGTCAGGGGTCCTACTACGAGCAGTACTTC.

The gene calls are TRBV7-6 and TRBJ2-7, with TRBD1 identical over 7 bases. With 7 bases clipped from V and 3 bases from J, the junction kept 6 bases outside the gene matches. Germline V CDR1 and CDR2: SGHVS, FNYEAQ. The CDR3 contains 13 residues. Here the CDR3 reads CASTIGTDYEQYF. The DNA of the CDR3 is TGTGCCAGCACCATTGGGACAGACTACGAGCAGTACTTC.

The chain joins TRBV28 to TRBJ1-1; D not certain. Germline CDR1 and CDR2: MDHEN and SYDVKM. The CDR3 covers 11 residues. Trimming removed 10 bases at V and 3 bases at J, with 9 bases between. The CDR3 reads CATLAYTEAFF. The CDR3 nucleotides read TGTGCCACCCTTGCGTACACTGAAGCTTTCTTT.

This chain uses TRBV9 with TRBJ1-2, with 7 bases matching TRBD1. This CDR3 region has 16 residues. Germline loops: CDR1 SGDLS, CDR2 YYNGEE. The junction had 10 bases not matched to a gene; V was cut back by 3 bases and J by 2 bases. The CDR3 DNA reads as TGTGCCAGCAGCGAGTCGACAGGGTCTAACAACTATGGCTACACCTTC. Protein: CASSESTGSNNYGYTF.

The J gene is TRBJ1-2, the V gene TRBV16; possibly TRBD1 for D (5 bases). Trimming shortened V by 0 bases and J by 8 bases, and 16 bases separated the two germline ends. Germline V gene data show CDR1 as KGHSY and CDR2 as FQNENV. CDR3 length: 15 amino acids. CDR3 residues: CASSQSRTSGGGYTF. CDR3 coding DNA: TGTGCCAGCAGCCAATCTCGGACATCCGGAGGGGGCTACACCTTC.

The CDR3 bases are TGTGCCAGCAGCCAACGGTATGTTATAGGACAAAGTCGGGCCAACGTCCTGACTTTC. Amino acids: CASSQRYVIGQSRANVLTF. The chain joins TRBV12-1 to TRBJ2-6; the table's D gene call, TRBD1, was not cross checked with the DNA. TRBV12-1 has pseudogene status. CDR3 length: 19 amino acids.